This T cell receptor (beta chain) was recovered during a study of T cells in pancreatic ductal adenocarcinoma. Surgery without prior neoadjuvant therapy was the treatment of the selected pancreatic ductal adenocarcinoma patients. The method was immunoSEQ multiplex PCR; TCRdb's version includes in-frame clones alone and lacks a portion of them. The profile covers about 4,200 clones, with around 72% appearing a single time and approximately 13% taken by the ten largest. V lost 3 bases, J lost 2 bases, and 4 bases lay in between. Germline CDR1 and CDR2: MDHEN and SYDVKM. The length of the CDR3 is 12 residues.

J is TRBJ1-1 and V is TRBV28, with unresolved D. The specimen was pancreatic tumor tissue. The sequence came from a human donor with pancreatic ductal adenocarcinoma. CDR3 in DNA: TGTGCCAGCAGTTTGTCTAACACTGAAGCTTTCTTT. Translated: CASSLSNTEAFF.